This T cell receptor (beta chain) derives from a study of identical twins. After template switching added a universal primer site, the resulting cDNA carried unique molecular identifiers. TCRdb reanalysed the 5' RACE reads using MiXCR and keeps one entry per CDR3 protein. In the table there are about 810,000 distinct CDR3 sequences, approximately 13% of which are singletons. Healthy Caucasians alone served as donors. CDR3 length equals 13 residues. The V and J ends lost 5 bases and 5 bases respectively, with 10 bases between them. Germline CDR1 and CDR2: SEHNR and FQNEAQ (reference sequence). This clonotype was observed a handful of times. This sample was shared with a second study, whose subject was yellow fever vaccine responses in identical twins.

The TCR was taken from a woman aged 18-29 years in good health. The chain uses TRBV7-9 and TRBJ2-1; no definite D call. The sample taken for sequencing was PBMCs. The CDR3 sequence: CASSRRQNNEQFF. The CDR3 coding sequence is TGTGCCAGCAGCCGACGACAAAACAATGAGCAGTTCTTC.